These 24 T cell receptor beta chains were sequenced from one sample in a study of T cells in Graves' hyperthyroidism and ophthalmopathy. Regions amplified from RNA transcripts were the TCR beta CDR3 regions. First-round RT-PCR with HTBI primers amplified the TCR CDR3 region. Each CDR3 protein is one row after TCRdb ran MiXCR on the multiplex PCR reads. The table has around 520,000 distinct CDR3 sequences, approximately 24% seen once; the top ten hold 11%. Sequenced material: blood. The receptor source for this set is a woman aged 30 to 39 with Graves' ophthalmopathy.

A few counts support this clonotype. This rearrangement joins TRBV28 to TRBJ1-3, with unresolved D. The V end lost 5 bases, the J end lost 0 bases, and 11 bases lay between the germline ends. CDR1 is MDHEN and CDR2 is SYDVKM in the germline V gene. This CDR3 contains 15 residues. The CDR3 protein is CASSEEVLSGNTIYF. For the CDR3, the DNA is TGTGCCAGCAGTGAGGAGGTTCTCTCTGGAAACACCATATATTTT.

The CDR3 nucleotides are TGTGCCAGCAGCTTATTTGCGGGCGGGGAGACCCAGTACTTC. The encoded protein is CASSLFAGGETQYF. V usage is TRBV7-3 and J usage is TRBJ2-5, with D maybe TRBD2 (5 bases). The CDR3 consists of 14 residues. The germline V gene encodes CDR1 SGHTA and CDR2 FQGTGA. V lost 2 bases and J lost 5, with 12 bases in between.

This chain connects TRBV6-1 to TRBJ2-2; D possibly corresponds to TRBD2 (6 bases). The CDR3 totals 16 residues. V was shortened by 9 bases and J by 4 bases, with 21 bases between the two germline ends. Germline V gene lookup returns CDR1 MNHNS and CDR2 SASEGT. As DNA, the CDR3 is TGTGCCAGTTGTAGGGGACTGGCGGAAAGCACCGGGGAGCTGTTTTTT. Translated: CASCRGLAESTGELFF.

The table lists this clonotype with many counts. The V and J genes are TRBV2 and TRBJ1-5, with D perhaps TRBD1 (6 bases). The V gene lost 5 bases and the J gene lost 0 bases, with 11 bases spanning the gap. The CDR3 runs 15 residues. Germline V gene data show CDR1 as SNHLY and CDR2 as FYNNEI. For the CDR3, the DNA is TGTGCCAGCAGTCAAGACAGGTCTAGCAATCAGCCCCAGCATTTT. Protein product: CASSQDRSSNQPQHF.

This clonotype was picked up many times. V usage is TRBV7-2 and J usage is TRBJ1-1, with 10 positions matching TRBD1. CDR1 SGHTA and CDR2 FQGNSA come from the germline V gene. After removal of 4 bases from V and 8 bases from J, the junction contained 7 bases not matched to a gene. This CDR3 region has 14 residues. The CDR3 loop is CASSSRTGGEEAFF. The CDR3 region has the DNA TGTGCCAGCAGCTCGCGGACAGGGGGGGAAGAAGCTTTCTTT. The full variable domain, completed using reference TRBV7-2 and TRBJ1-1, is GAGVSQSPSNKVTEKGKDVELRCDPISGHTALYWYRQSLGQGLEFLIYFQGNSAPDKSGLPSDRFSAERTGGSVSTLTIQRTQQEDSAVYLCASSSRTGGEEAFFGQGTRLTVV.

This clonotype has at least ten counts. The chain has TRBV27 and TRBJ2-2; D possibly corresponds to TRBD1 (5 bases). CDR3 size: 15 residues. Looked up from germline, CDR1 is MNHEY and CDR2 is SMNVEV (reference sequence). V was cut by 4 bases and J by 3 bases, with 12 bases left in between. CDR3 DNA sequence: TGTGCCAGCAGTTCCCCGGGCAGGGACACCGGGGAGCTGTTTTTT. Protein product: CASSSPGRDTGELFF.

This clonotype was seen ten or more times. The CDR3 spells CASRAPSQETQYF. The CDR3 DNA reads TGTGCCAGCAGGGCCCCCTCCCAAGAGACCCAGTACTTC. This sequence joins TRBV2 and TRBJ2-5; D is undetermined. Between the trimmed V and J ends, which lost 6 bases and 1 base, there was a span of 9 bases. This CDR3 has 13 residues. Per the germline V gene, CDR1 is SNHLY and CDR2 is FYNNEI.

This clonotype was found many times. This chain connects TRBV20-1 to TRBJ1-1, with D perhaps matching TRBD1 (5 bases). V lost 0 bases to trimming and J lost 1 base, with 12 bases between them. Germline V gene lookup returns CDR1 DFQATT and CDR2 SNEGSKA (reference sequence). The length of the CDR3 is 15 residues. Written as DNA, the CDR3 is TGCAGTGCTAGAGATGGGAGTGGGGCGAACACTGAAGCTTTCTTT. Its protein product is CSARDGSGANTEAFF.

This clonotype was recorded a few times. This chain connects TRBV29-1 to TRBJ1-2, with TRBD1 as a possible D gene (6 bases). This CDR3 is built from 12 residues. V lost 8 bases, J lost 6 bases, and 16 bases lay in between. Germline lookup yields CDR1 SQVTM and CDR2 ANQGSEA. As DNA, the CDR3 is TGCAGCATAGGAACAGGGAACCATGGCTACACCTTC. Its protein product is CSIGTGNHGYTF.

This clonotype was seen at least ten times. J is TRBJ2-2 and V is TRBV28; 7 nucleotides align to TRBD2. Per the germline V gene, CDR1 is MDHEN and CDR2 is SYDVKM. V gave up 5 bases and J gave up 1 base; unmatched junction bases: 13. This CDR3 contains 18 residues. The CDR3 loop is CASSIPRGLAENTGELFF. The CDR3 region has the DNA TGTGCCAGCAGTATCCCGCGCGGGCTAGCGGAGAACACCGGGGAGCTGTTTTTT.

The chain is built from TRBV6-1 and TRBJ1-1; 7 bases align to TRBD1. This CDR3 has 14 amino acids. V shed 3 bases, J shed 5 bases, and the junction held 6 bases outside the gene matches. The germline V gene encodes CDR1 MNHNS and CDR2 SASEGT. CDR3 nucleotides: TGTGCCAGCAGTGAGACAGGGAGAGGGACTGAAGCTTTCTTT. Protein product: CASSETGRGTEAFF.

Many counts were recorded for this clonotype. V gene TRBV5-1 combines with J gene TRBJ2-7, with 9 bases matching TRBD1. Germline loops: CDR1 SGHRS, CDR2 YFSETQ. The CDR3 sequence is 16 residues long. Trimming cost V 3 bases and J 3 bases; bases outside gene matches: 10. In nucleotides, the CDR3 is TGCGCCAGCAGCTCTACCGGACAGGGGTGGGGCTACGAGCAGTACTTC. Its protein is CASSSTGQGWGYEQYF. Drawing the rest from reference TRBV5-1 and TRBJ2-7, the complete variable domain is KAGVTQTPRYLIKTRGQQVTLSCSPISGHRSVSWYQQTPGQGLQFLFEYFSETQRNKGNFPGRFSGRQFSNSRSEMNVSTLELGDSALYLCASSSTGQGWGYEQYFGPGTRLTVT.

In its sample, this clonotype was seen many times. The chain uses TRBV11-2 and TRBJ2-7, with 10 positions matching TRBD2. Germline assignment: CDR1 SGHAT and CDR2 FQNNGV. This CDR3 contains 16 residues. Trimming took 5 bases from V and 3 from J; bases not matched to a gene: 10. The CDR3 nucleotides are TGTGCCAGCAGCCCAAACGGCGCTAGCGGGAGCTACGAGCAGTACTTC. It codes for CASSPNGASGSYEQYF.

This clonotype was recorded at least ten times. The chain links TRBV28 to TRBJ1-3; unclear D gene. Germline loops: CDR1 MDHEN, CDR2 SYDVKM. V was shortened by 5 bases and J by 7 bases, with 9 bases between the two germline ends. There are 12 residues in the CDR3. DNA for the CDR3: TGTGCCAGCAGTCGGGTGGAGAACACCATATATTTT. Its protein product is CASSRVENTIYF.

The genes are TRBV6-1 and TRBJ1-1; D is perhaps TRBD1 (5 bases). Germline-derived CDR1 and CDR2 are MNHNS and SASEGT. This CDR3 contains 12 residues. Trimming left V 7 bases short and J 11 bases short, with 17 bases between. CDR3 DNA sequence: TGTGCCAGCATGAGGGGACGTACGTGGGCTTTCTTT. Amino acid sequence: CASMRGRTWAFF.

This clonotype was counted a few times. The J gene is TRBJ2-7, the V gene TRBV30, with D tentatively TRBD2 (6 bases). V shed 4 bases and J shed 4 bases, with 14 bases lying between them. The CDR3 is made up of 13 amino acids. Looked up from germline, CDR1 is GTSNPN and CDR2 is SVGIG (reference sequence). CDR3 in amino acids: CAWKEGWGYEQYF. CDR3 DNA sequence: TGTGCCTGGAAGGAGGGATGGGGTTACGAGCAGTACTTC.

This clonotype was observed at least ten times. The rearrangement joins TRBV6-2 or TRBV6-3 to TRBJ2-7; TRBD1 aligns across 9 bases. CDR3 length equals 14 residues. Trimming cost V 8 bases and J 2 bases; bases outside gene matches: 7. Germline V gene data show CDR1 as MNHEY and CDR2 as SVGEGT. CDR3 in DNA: TGTGCCAGCGTGGACAGGGGTCGAACCTACGAGCAGTACTTC. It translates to CASVDRGRTYEQYF.

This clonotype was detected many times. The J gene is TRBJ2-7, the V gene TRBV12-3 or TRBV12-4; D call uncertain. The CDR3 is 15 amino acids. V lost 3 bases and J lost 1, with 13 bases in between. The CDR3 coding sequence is TGTGCCAGCAGTTTTCAGGACGGAAGATCCTACGAGCAGTACTTC. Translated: CASSFQDGRSYEQYF.

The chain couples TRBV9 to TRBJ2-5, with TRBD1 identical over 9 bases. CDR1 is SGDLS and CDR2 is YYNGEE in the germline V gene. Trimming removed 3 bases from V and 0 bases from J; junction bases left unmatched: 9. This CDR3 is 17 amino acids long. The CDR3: CASSAPGTGFYQETQYF. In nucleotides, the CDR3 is TGTGCCAGCAGCGCACCCGGGACAGGGTTCTACCAAGAGACCCAGTACTTC.

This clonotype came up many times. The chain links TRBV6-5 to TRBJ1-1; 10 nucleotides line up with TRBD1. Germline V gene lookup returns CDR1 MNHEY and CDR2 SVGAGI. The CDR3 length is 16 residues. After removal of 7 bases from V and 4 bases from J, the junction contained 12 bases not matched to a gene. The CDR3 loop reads CASNTGTGVVGTEAFF. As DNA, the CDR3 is TGTGCCAGCAATACCGGGACAGGGGTGGTAGGCACTGAAGCTTTCTTT.

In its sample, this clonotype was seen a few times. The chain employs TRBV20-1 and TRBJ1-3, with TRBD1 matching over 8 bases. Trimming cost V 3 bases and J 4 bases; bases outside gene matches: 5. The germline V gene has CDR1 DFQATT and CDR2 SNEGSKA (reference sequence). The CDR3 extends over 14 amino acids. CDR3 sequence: CSASAWDRGNTIYF. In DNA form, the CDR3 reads TGCAGTGCTAGTGCTTGGGACAGGGGAAACACCATATATTTT.

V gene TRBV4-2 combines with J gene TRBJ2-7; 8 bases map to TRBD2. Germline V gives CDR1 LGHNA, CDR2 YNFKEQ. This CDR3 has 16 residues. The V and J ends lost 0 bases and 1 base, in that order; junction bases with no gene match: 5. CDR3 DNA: TGTGCCAGCAGCCAAGAGAGTAGCGGGGCTTCCTACGAGCAGTACTTC. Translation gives CASSQESSGASYEQYF.

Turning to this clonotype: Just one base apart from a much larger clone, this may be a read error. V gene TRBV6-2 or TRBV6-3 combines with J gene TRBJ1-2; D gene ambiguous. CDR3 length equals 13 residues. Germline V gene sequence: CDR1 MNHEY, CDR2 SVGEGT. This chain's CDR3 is CASSYGQVYGHTF. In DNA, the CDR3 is TGTGCCAGCAGTTACGGGCAGGTCTATGGCCACACCTTC.

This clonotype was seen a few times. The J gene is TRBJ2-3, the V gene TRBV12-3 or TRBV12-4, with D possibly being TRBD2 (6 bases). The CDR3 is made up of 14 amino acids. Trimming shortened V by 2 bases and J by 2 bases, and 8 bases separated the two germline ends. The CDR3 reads CASSLTGDTDTQYF. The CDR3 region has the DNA TGTGCCAGCAGTTTAACGGGGGACACAGATACGCAGTATTTT.